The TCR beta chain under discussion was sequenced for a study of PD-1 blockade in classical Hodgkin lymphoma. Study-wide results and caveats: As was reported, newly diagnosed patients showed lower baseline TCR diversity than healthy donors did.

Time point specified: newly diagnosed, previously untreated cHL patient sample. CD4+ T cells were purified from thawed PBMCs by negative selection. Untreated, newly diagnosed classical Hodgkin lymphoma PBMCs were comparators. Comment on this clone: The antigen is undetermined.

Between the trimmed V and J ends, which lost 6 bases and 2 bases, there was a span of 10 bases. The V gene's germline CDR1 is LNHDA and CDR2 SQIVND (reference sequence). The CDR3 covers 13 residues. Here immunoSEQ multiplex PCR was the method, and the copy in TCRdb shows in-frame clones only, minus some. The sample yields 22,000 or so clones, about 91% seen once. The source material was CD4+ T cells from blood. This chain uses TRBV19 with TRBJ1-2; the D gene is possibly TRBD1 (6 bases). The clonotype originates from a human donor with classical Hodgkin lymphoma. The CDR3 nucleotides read TGTGCCAGTAGGATCACAGGGAACTATGGCTACACCTTC. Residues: CASRITGNYGYTF.